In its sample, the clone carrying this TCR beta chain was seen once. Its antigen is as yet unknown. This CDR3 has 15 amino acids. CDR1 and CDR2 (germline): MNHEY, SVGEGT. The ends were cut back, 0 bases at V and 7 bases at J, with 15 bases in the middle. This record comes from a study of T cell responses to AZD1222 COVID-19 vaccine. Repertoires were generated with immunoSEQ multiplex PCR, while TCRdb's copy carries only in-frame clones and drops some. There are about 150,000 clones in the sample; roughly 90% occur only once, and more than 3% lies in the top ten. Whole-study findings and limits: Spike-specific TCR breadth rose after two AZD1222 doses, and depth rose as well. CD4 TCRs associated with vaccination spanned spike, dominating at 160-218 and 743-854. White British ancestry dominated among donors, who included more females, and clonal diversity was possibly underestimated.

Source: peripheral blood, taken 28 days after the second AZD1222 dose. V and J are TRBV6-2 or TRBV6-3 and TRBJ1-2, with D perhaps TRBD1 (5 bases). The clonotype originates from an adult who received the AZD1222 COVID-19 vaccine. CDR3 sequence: CASSYSMTDIGGYTF. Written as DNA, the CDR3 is TGTGCCAGCAGTTACTCGATGACAGATATCGGTGGCTACACCTTC.